This T cell receptor (beta chain) is drawn from a study of blood T cell repertoires in COVID-19. At the level of the study: Samples came from the United States, Italy and Spain, spanning acute and convalescent COVID-19.

This clone was counted between two and nine times. The CDR3 loop spans 15 amino acids. Looked up from germline, CDR1 is MDHEN and CDR2 is SYDVKM. Trimming took off 4 bases at V and 5 bases at J, with 15 bases between the two ends. Authors' analysis steps: Amplification of reference gene primers provided the estimated nucleated cell counts. Data came from immunoSEQ multiplex PCR; TCRdb stores just in-frame clones and leaves some out. V and J calls and clone size are given by that table; D and trimming were obtained from the DNA. The sample contains approximately 170,000 clones, approximately 87% of which appear only once.

The material sequenced was peripheral blood. This chain joins TRBV28 and TRBJ2-1, with D possibly TRBD2 on 5 matching bases. This TCR was recovered from a woman in her seventies with acute or convalescent COVID-19. CDR3 sequence: CASSSPFSGNNEQFF. CDR3 coding DNA: TGTGCCAGCAGTTCCCCTTTTTCGGGAAACAATGAGCAGTTCTTC. The whole variable domain, filled in from reference TRBV28 and TRBJ2-1, reads DVKVTQSSRYLVKRTGEKVFLECVQDMDHENMFWYRQDPGLGLRLIYFSYDVKMKEKGDIPEGYSVSREKKERFSLILESASTNQTSMYLCASSSPFSGNNEQFFGPGTRLTVL.